One T cell receptor (beta chain) is described in this entry. The data belong to a study of T cell changes during pregnancy in multiple sclerosis. Sequenced by immunoSEQ multiplex PCR; TCRdb stores in-frame clones only, minus some. The sample lists some 81,000 clones, about 93% occurring once. There are 14 residues in the CDR3. Germline V gene lookup returns CDR1 MNHEY and CDR2 SVGAGI. The ends were cut back, 6 bases at V and 6 bases at J, with 18 bases in the middle. Sequences were derived from peripheral blood, sampled after pregnancy. The V gene is TRBV6-5, the J gene TRBJ2-7; a possible D gene is TRBD1 (6 bases). The clonotype originates from a female donor in good health, enrolled as a control in a pregnancy study. In DNA form, the CDR3 reads TGTGCCAGCAGATTAGCACAGGGACCCTCCGAGCAGTACTTC. Translating it yields CASRLAQGPSEQYF.